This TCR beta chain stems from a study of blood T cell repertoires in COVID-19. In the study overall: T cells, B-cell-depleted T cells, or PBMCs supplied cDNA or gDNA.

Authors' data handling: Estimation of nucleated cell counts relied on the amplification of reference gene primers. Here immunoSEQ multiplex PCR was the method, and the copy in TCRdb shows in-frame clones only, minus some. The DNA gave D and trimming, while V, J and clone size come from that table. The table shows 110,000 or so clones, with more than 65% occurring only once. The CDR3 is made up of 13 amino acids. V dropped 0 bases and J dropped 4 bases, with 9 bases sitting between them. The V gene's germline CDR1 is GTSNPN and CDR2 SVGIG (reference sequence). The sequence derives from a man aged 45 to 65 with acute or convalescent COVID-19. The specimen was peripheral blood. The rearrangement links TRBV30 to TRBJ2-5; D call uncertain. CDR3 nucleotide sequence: TGTGCCTGGAGTGTACTCCGCGGAGAGACCCAGTACTTC. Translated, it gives CAWSVLRGETQYF.